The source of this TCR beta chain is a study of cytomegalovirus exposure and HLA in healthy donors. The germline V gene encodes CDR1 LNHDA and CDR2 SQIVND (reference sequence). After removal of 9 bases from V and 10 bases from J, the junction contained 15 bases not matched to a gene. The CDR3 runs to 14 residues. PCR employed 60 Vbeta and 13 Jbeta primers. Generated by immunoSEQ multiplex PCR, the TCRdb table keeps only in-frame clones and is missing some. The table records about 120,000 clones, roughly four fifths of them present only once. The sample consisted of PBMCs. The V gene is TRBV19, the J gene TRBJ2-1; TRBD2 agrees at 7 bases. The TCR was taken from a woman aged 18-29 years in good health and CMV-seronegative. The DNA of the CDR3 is TGTGCCAGCACCCGACTAGCCCAATCACCGGAGCAGTTCTTC. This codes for CASTRLAQSPEQFF.